The 25 T cell receptor beta chains in this list originate from one sample, sequenced in a study of OX40 agonist ivuxolimab in advanced cancers. TCRdb's copy holds only in-frame clones and misses some; the assay was immunoSEQ multiplex PCR. In the table there are tens of thousands of clones, 80% to 90% of which are singletons. This material consisted of CD4+ or CD8+ T cells sorted from blood, taken in a trial of the OX40 agonist ivuxolimab. Source of these receptors: an adult with an advanced solid tumor such as melanoma, head and neck, liver or kidney cancer.

V is TRBV9 and J is TRBJ2-3; D tentatively reads TRBD1 or TRBD2 (6 bases each). The germline V gene encodes CDR1 SGDLS and CDR2 YYNGEE. Trimming pared 3 bases from V and 2 bases from J, leaving 19 bases between. The CDR3 covers 17 residues. CDR3 DNA sequence: TGTGCCAGCAGCGCTTTCAGGGGCGGGGAGCACACAGATACGCAGTATTTT. Protein product: CASSAFRGGEHTDTQYF. The full variable domain, with the rest looked up from reference TRBV9 and TRBJ2-3, is DSGVTQTPKHLITATGQRVTLRCSPRSGDLSVYWYQQSLDQGLQFLIQYYNGEERAKGNILERFSAQQFPDLHSELNLSSLELGDSALYFCASSAFRGGEHTDTQYFGPGTRLTVL.

The V and J genes are TRBV4-2 and TRBJ2-5; TRBD2 agrees at 10 bases. The closer fit of TRBJ2-7 to the DNA end suggests the J call may be wrong. Germline values: CDR1 LGHNA, CDR2 YNFKEQ. CDR3 length: 15 amino acids. CDR3: CASSPSGGATYEQYF. The CDR3 DNA sequence: TGTGCCAGCAGCCCAAGCGGGGGGGCGACCTACGAGCAGTACTTC.

This chain joins TRBV2 and TRBJ1-5, with a weak D call TRBD1 (6 bases). Germline lookup yields CDR1 SNHLY and CDR2 FYNNEI. This CDR3 contains 12 residues. Trimming removed 7 bases from V and 15 bases from J, with 19 bases in between. CDR3 amino acids: CASTRSGVPMHF. The CDR3 DNA is TGTGCCAGCACCAGATCAGGGGTCCCCATGCATTTT. The complete variable domain, with remaining parts taken from reference TRBV2 and TRBJ1-5, reads EPEVTQTPSHQVTQMGQEVILRCVPISNHLYFYWYRQILGQKVEFLVSFYNNEISEKSEIFDDQFSVERPDGSNFTLKIRSTKLEDSAMYFCASTRSGVPMHFGDGTRLSIL.

This chain links TRBV5-4 with TRBJ2-7, with 8 bases matching TRBD2. V lost 5 bases and J lost 2; bases outside the gene matches: 6. The CDR3 runs to 14 residues. CDR1 SGHNT and CDR2 YYREEE come from the germline V gene (reference sequence). CDR3 in amino acids: CASSWGLETYEQYF. CDR3 coding DNA: TGTGCCAGCAGTTGGGGACTAGAAACCTACGAGCAGTACTTC.

The chain employs TRBV5-1 and TRBJ2-7; D might be TRBD2 (7 bases). Trimming cost V 5 bases and J 5 bases, with 11 bases left between them. Germline CDR1 SGHRS, CDR2 YFSETQ. CDR3 length: 12 amino acids. The CDR3 DNA is TGCGCCAGCAGGTGGGAGGGGGACGAGCAGTACTTC. It codes for CASRWEGDEQYF.

V usage is TRBV5-1 and J usage is TRBJ2-3; TRBD2 matches 8 bases. Germline CDR1 reads SGHRS; CDR2 reads YFSETQ. The ends lost 0 bases at V and 0 bases at J; junction bases unmatched: 3. This CDR3 is 16 amino acids long. CDR3 region: CASSLVRGASTDTQYF. The CDR3 bases are TGCGCCAGCAGCTTGGTGCGGGGGGCAAGCACAGATACGCAGTATTTT.

J is TRBJ1-4 and V is TRBV5-1; tentatively, D is TRBD1 (5 bases). The ends were cut back, 0 bases at V and 6 bases at J, with 9 bases in the middle. CDR1 is SGHRS and CDR2 is YFSETQ in the germline V gene. This CDR3 is built from 14 residues. The CDR3 DNA reads TGCGCCAGCAGCTTGGAGGGGAGGCATGAAAAACTGTTTTTT. Its translation is CASSLEGRHEKLFF.

Turning to this clone: The DNA is omitted, as the CDR3 cannot be located on it reliably, and the CDR3 follows TCRdb's listing. CDR3: CAWSVGRGIYGHTF. V usage is TRBV30 and J usage is TRBJ1-2; TRBD1 is the table's D call and was not checked against the DNA. A total of 14 residues make up the CDR3, ends included. Germline values: CDR1 GTSNPN, CDR2 SVGIG (reference sequence).

The chain is built from TRBV19 and TRBJ1-5, with D unclear. Trimming pared 1 base from V and 7 bases from J, leaving 5 bases between. CDR3 length: 12 amino acids. Per germline, CDR1 LNHDA and CDR2 SQIVND (reference sequence). The CDR3 DNA reads as TGTGCCAGTAGTATAGCTCGCCAGCCCCAGCATTTT. This gives the protein CASSIARQPQHF.

The CDR3 DNA follows: TGTGCCAGCAGCCAAACCGGGACAGGGGGGGACGAGCAGTACTTC. This gives the protein CASSQTGTGGDEQYF. The genes are TRBV5-5 and TRBJ2-7; 11 bases match TRBD1. The CDR3 runs 15 residues. Trimming cost V 4 bases and J 5 bases; bases outside gene matches: 8. The germline V gene encodes CDR1 SGHKS and CDR2 YYEKEE (reference sequence).

The genes are TRBV7-9 and TRBJ2-6; D is tentatively TRBD1 or TRBD2 (5 bases each). This CDR3 has 15 residues. CDR1 SEHNR and CDR2 FQNEAQ come from the germline V gene (reference sequence). V lost 9 bases, J lost 0 bases, and 12 bases lay in between. The CDR3 region is CARGTDTSGANVLTF. CDR3 coding DNA: TGTGCCAGGGGGACGGACACCTCTGGGGCCAACGTCCTGACTTTC.

J is TRBJ2-3 and V is TRBV9; 11 positions match TRBD2. Germline assignment: CDR1 SGDLS and CDR2 YYNGEE. The CDR3 length is 16 residues. Trimming cost V 2 bases and J 3 bases; bases outside gene matches: 5. CDR3: CASSVTSGSGTDTQYF. The CDR3 region has the DNA TGTGCCAGCAGCGTTACTAGCGGGAGTGGGACAGATACGCAGTATTTT.

This sequence joins TRBV5-6 and TRBJ1-5, with unresolved D. V was trimmed by 4 bases and J by 4 bases, leaving 15 bases between them. CDR3 length: 15 residues. CDR1 and CDR2 from the germline V gene are SGHDT and YYEEEE. CDR3 coding DNA: TGTGCCAGCAGCGTAAACCGGGCCCAAAATCAGCCCCAGCATTTT. It specifies CASSVNRAQNQPQHF.

V and J are TRBV14 and TRBJ2-7; 9 bases are shared with TRBD2. Germline V CDR1 and CDR2: SGHDN, FVKESK. The CDR3 has 15 residues. V was clipped by 4 bases and J by 3 bases; unmatched bases: 7. The CDR3 region has the DNA TGTGCCAGCAGCCTCTCTAGCGGGATCGGCTACGAGCAGTACTTC. Amino acid sequence: CASSLSSGIGYEQYF.

The chain recombines TRBV5-1 with TRBJ1-4; 8 nucleotides align to TRBD1. Germline values: CDR1 SGHRS, CDR2 YFSETQ. With V trimmed by 4 bases and J by 5 bases, 4 bases remained unmatched. The CDR3 sequence is 14 residues long. CDR3 DNA: TGCGCCAGCAGCACCGGGACAGGAAATGAAAAACTGTTTTTT. This encodes CASSTGTGNEKLFF.

The chain carries TRBV19 and TRBJ1-5; D gene ambiguous. The germline V gene has CDR1 LNHDA and CDR2 SQIVND (reference sequence). The CDR3 extends over 15 amino acids. The ends were cut back, 2 bases at V and 0 bases at J, with 8 bases in the middle. This CDR3 reads CASSIQVTSNQPQHF. Written as DNA, the CDR3 is TGTGCCAGTAGTATACAGGTGACTAGCAATCAGCCCCAGCATTTT.

The chain links TRBV11-1 to TRBJ2-7; unclear D gene. V dropped 1 base and J dropped 0 bases, with 10 bases sitting between them. Germline CDR1 is SGHAT and CDR2 is FQDESV (reference sequence). The CDR3 has 15 amino acids. The CDR3 DNA reads as TGTGCCAGCAGCTTAGAAGATAGGACCTCCTACGAGCAGTACTTC. Translated, it gives CASSLEDRTSYEQYF. Full variable domain (missing parts from reference TRBV11-1 and TRBJ2-7): EAEVAQSPRYKITEKSQAVAFWCDPISGHATLYWYRQILGQGPELLVQFQDESVVDDSQLPKDRFSAERLKGVDSTLKIQPAELGDSAMYLCASSLEDRTSYEQYFGPGTRLTVT.

The chain couples TRBV5-4 to TRBJ2-6, with D possibly being TRBD1 (6 bases). Trimming removed 2 bases from V and 2 bases from J, with 8 bases in between. The germline V gene encodes CDR1 SGHNT and CDR2 YYREEE (reference sequence). CDR3 length: 15 residues. Here the CDR3 reads CASSLGGAGANVLTF. The DNA of the CDR3 is TGTGCCAGCAGCTTAGGGGGAGCTGGGGCCAACGTCCTGACTTTC.

The chain recombines TRBV18 with TRBJ1-1; 9 bases are a match to TRBD1. V dropped 4 bases and J dropped 4; count of bases not matched to a gene: 4. Germline values: CDR1 KGHSH, CDR2 LQKENI. This CDR3 region has 14 residues. The CDR3 spells CASSRTGDSTEAFF. The CDR3 DNA is TGTGCCAGCTCACGGACAGGGGATTCCACTGAAGCTTTCTTT.

V gene TRBV30 combines with J gene TRBJ1-1; the D gene is possibly TRBD1 (5 bases). CDR1 GTSNPN and CDR2 SVGIG come from the germline V gene (reference sequence). This CDR3 region has 17 residues. The ends were cut back, 2 bases at V and 0 bases at J, with 19 bases in the middle. The CDR3 here is CAWSPLLGRNMNTEAFF. The DNA for the CDR3 is TGTGCCTGGAGTCCCCTTTTGGGGCGGAACATGAACACTGAAGCTTTCTTT. The entire variable domain, with the rest obtained from reference TRBV30 and TRBJ1-1, is as follows: SQTIHQWPATLVQPVGSPLSLECTVEGTSNPNLYWYRQAAGRGLQLLFYSVGIGQISSEVPQNLSASRPQDRQFILSSKKLLLSDSGFYLCAWSPLLGRNMNTEAFFGQGTRLTVV.

The CDR3 nucleotides are TGCGCCAGCAGCTCGGGGAGTAGGGCGTACAATGAGCAGTTCTTC. It translates to CASSSGSRAYNEQFF. V gene TRBV5-1 combines with J gene TRBJ2-1; the D gene is possibly TRBD2 (5 bases). Germline CDR1 SGHRS, CDR2 YFSETQ. V dropped 3 bases and J dropped 4 bases, with 14 bases sitting between them. This CDR3 contains 15 residues.

J is TRBJ1-2 and V is TRBV27; 7 nucleotides match TRBD1. The V and J ends lost 2 bases and 2 bases, in that order; junction bases with no gene match: 14. Germline CDR1 reads MNHEY; CDR2 reads SMNVEV (reference sequence). This CDR3 is built from 18 residues. The CDR3 protein is CASSLTFRRGTDNYGYTF. For the CDR3, the DNA is TGTGCCAGCAGTTTAACGTTTAGACGCGGGACAGACAACTATGGCTACACCTTC.

The J gene is TRBJ1-5, the V gene TRBV19, with D tentatively TRBD1 (6 bases). CDR3 length equals 12 residues. Trimming pared 6 bases from V and 7 bases from J, leaving 10 bases between. CDR1 is LNHDA, CDR2 SQIVND, per germline (reference sequence). In nucleotides, the CDR3 is TGTGCCAGTAGACAGGGCGGGCAGCCCCAGCATTTT. As protein: CASRQGGQPQHF.

J is TRBJ2-7 and V is TRBV5-1; D is unresolved. The germline gives CDR1 SGHRS, CDR2 YFSETQ. This CDR3 contains 14 residues. Trimming removed 0 bases from V and 4 bases from J, with 11 bases in between. CDR3 protein: CASSLAPPLYEQYF. In DNA form, the CDR3 reads TGCGCCAGCAGCTTGGCCCCCCCGTTGTACGAGCAGTACTTC.

A few counts support this clone. The rearrangement links TRBV5-5 to TRBJ2-7; D not resolved. V gave up 1 base and J gave up 6 bases, with 11 bases separating them. The germline V gene encodes CDR1 SGHKS and CDR2 YYEKEE (reference sequence). The CDR3 spans 13 residues. The CDR3 reads CASSLLGPGEQYF. The CDR3 DNA sequence: TGTGCCAGCAGCTTGCTTGGACCCGGCGAGCAGTACTTC.